The 5 T cell receptor beta chains reported below all come from one sample, sequenced in a study of human T cells and chemical hapten exposure (dated by TCRdb to the early 2020s). The time point label on this specimen signifies: patch test 1, 2 weeks after DPC sensitization. In the paper's terms, the treatment or condition label means: therapeutic diphenylcyclopropenone sensitization with weekly scalp DPC. The method behind the library was RACE. For sequencing, a NextSeq 500 was employed. The public sequencing data were trimmed at Q25 with fastp and processed into clonotypes with MiXCR by TCRdb, which kept only in-frame beta chains. Each entry merges the rows of one CDR3 protein and shows their most common DNA and genes. This sample is represented by approximately 100,000 distinct CDR3 sequences; 11% of them were singletons. The ten largest clones add up to around 3.5% of the sample. The sequencing used whole blood, collected in connection with sensitization to the hapten diphenylcyclopropenone (DPC). These receptors were collected from a woman aged 40 to 50 with alopecia areata. Some clones in this sample may be carry-over from other donors' samples.

The chain links TRBV6-2 or TRBV6-3 to TRBJ2-1, with 16 bases aligning to TRBD2. The germline gives CDR1 MNHEY, CDR2 SVGEGT. V was clipped by 6 bases and J by 8 bases; unmatched bases: 13. The CDR3 extends over 18 amino acids. The CDR3 nucleotides read TGTGCCAGCAGGTCCCTCGGGACTAGCGGGAGGGTTAACGATGAGCAGTTCTTC. This gives the protein CASRSLGTSGRVNDEQFF.

The V and J genes are TRBV6-6 and TRBJ1-2; D gene uncertain. The CDR3 totals 15 residues. CDR1 and CDR2 from the germline V gene are MNHNY and SVGAGI (reference sequence). V was trimmed by 0 bases and J by 0 bases, leaving 8 bases between them. The CDR3 loop is CASSYSSATNYGYTF. CDR3 nucleotide sequence: TGTGCCAGCAGTTACTCGTCAGCTACTAACTATGGCTACACCTTC.

This clonotype was seen only a few times. The genes are TRBV12-3 or TRBV12-4 and TRBJ2-1; 7 bases fit TRBD1. V shed 5 bases, J shed 7 bases, and the junction held 11 bases outside the gene matches. The CDR3 is made up of 15 amino acids. This chain's CDR3 is CASSPRRGRKNEQFF. CDR3 DNA: TGTGCCAGCAGTCCTCGTAGGGGGCGTAAGAATGAGCAGTTCTTC.

Ten or more counts support this clonotype. This rearrangement joins TRBV4-3 to TRBJ1-3; D unresolved. Germline V gives CDR1 LGHNA, CDR2 YSLEER. V lost 0 bases, J lost 3 bases, and 15 bases lay in between. This CDR3 has 17 amino acids. The CDR3 reads CASSQDVGRSYGNTIYF. Written as DNA, the CDR3 is TGCGCCAGCAGCCAAGATGTCGGCAGGTCGTATGGAAACACCATATATTTT.

This clonotype has ten or more counts. The rearrangement links TRBV20-1 to TRBJ1-6, with TRBD1 identical over 7 bases. Germline V CDR1 and CDR2: DFQATT, SNEGSKA (reference sequence). The ends lost 0 bases at V and 6 bases at J; junction bases unmatched: 2. CDR3 size: 14 residues. The CDR3 region has the DNA TGCAGTGCTAGAGATGGGACAGCTAATTCACCCCTCCACTTT. Amino acid sequence: CSARDGTANSPLHF.